The rows below give T cell receptor beta chains drawn from one sample of a study of blood T cell repertoires in COVID-19. This table comes from immunoSEQ multiplex PCR, and its TCRdb copy is limited to in-frame clones, with some not included. The sample includes approximately 180,000 clones, around 85% of them seen just once. Sequencing was performed on peripheral blood. These receptors were collected from a man in his 60s with acute or convalescent COVID-19. Both conserved end residues are part of each CDR3. A D gene is named only where the DNA matches it firmly. Size is omitted from some rows. Given values are once, few, many or a class for expanded clones.

v_gene,j_gene,abundance,d_gene,CDR3nt,CDR3aa
TRBV6-5,TRBJ1-5,NA,TRBD1,TGTGCCAGCAGCTGGGGACAGGCTGGTCAGCCCCAGCATTTT,CASSWGQAGQPQHF
TRBV3-1/TRBV3-2,TRBJ2-1,NA,TRBD1,TGTGCCAGCAGCCAAGAGAGAGGGGGCAGGACCTACAATGAGCAGTTCTTC,CASSQERGGRTYNEQFF
TRBV5-1,TRBJ1-2,NA,TRBD1,TGCGCCAGCAGCCCCCGGGGGACAGCTTTAGCCTATGGCTACACCTTC,CASSPRGTALAYGYTF
TRBV5-1,TRBJ2-1,NA,NA,TGCGCCAGCAGCTTGGATATAGGGGTCTCATACAATGAGCAGTTCTTC,CASSLDIGVSYNEQFF
TRBV7-2,TRBJ1-2,once,TRBD1,TGTGCCAGCAGCTTCGACAGGGCGGACTATGGCTACACCTTC,CASSFDRADYGYTF
TRBV6-2/TRBV6-3,TRBJ2-1,once,NA,TGTGCCAGCAGTTCCACAGGGCAGAATCCCTATGAGCAGTTCTTC,CASSSTGQNPYEQFF
TRBV7-3,TRBJ2-6,NA,NA,TGTGCCAGCAGCCAAGGGGGAGCTGGGGCCAACGTCCTGACTTTC,CASSQGGAGANVLTF
TRBV7-2,TRBJ2-2,NA,NA,TGTGCCAGCAGCTTAGTCCGCCAGGGGCGGGACACCGGGGAGCTGTTTTTT,CASSLVRQGRDTGELFF
TRBV9,TRBJ2-1,few,TRBD1,TGTGCCAGCAGCCCCCCCGGGACAGGGCGAGGTGAGCAGTTCTTC,CASSPPGTGRGEQFF
TRBV7-9,TRBJ2-4,once,TRBD1,TGTGCCAGCAGCTTTTCGGGACAGGGGAACATTCAGTACTTC,CASSFSGQGNIQYF
TRBV3-1/TRBV3-2,TRBJ2-1,NA,NA,TGTGCCAGCAGCCATCTCGATGAGCAGTTCTTC,CASSHLDEQFF
TRBV29-1,TRBJ2-2,NA,NA,TGCAGCGTTGTAGCAGACACCGGGGAGCTGTTTTTT,CSVVADTGELFF
TRBV7-2,TRBJ2-7,NA,TRBD2,TGTGCCAGCAGCTTAGTGACTAGCGAGGAGTACGAGCAGTACTTC,CASSLVTSEEYEQYF
TRBV27,TRBJ2-2,NA,TRBD2,TGTGCCAGCAGTTTAGAGCCGCCAGGTCGGCTAGCGGCCAACACCGGGGAGCTGTTTTTT,CASSLEPPGRLAANTGELFF
TRBV20-1,TRBJ2-7,NA,TRBD2,TGCAGTGCTAGTCAGGCCGGGAGGGCCTACGAGCAGTACTTC,CSASQAGRAYEQYF
TRBV7-2,TRBJ2-3,NA,TRBD2,TGTGCCAGCAGCACACCCGGGGGAGCGGGATTCCCAGATACGCAGTATTTT,CASSTPGGAGFPDTQYF
TRBV5-4,TRBJ2-7,few,TRBD1,TGTGCCAGCAGCTCCCGGGACAGGGGTTACGAGCAGTACTTC,CASSSRDRGYEQYF
TRBV18,TRBJ1-6,NA,NA,TGTGCCAGCTCACCAGGGCAGGGGAATTCACCCCTCCACTTT,CASSPGQGNSPLHF
TRBV28,TRBJ1-1,NA,NA,TGTGCCAGCAGTTTAGGGCAGGGCCTGGGATACACTGAAGCTTTCTTT,CASSLGQGLGYTEAFF
TRBV5-5,TRBJ2-5,NA,TRBD2,TGTGCCAGCAGCTTGGGGACTAGCCGAAAAGAGACCCAGTACTTC,CASSLGTSRKETQYF
TRBV5-1,TRBJ2-7,NA,TRBD1,TGCGCCAGCAGCTTGGGACAGGGGGCGCGGTCCTACGAGCAGTACTTC,CASSLGQGARSYEQYF
TRBV7-2,TRBJ2-7,once,TRBD1,TGTGCCAGCAGCTTACAGGGACAGGGGGTTGGCGAGCAGTACTTC,CASSLQGQGVGEQYF
TRBV5-1,TRBJ2-1,NA,TRBD2,TGCGCCAGCAGCTTGCCGGGGCCCGGAGGAGGGAGGGCCGGGAGTGAGCAGTTCTTC,CASSLPGPGGGRAGSEQFF
TRBV28,TRBJ2-2,once,NA,TGTGCCAGCAAACTACAGGTCGGGGAGCTGTTTTTT,CASKLQVGELFF
TRBV27,TRBJ2-1,NA,NA,TGTGCCAGCAGCCGAAAGCTAGCGTGGAATGAGCAGTTCTTC,CASSRKLAWNEQFF
TRBV28,TRBJ1-6,NA,NA,TGTGCCAGCAGACTCATCAGCCGGGTGGGGGGTTCACCCCTCCACTTT,CASRLISRVGGSPLHF
TRBV28,TRBJ2-7,NA,TRBD1,TGTGCCAGCAGTTTATGGGCACAGGGGATTGGCGAGCAGTACTTC,CASSLWAQGIGEQYF
TRBV23-1,TRBJ1-5,NA,TRBD1,TGCGCCAGCAGTCACTCCGGACAGGGGGTCGATCAGCCCCAGCATTTT,CASSHSGQGVDQPQHF
TRBV5-4,TRBJ2-3,NA,NA,TGTGCCAGCAGCCCCGGGGGGCGGGACACAGATACGCAGTATTTT,CASSPGGRDTDTQYF
TRBV9,TRBJ2-7,NA,TRBD2,TGTGCCAGCAGCAAAACGCTCCGACTAGCTGATCGCGGCGAGCAGTACTTC,CASSKTLRLADRGEQYF
TRBV5-1,TRBJ2-7,NA,TRBD2,TGCGCCAGCAGCTACCTTGGGGCTAGCGGGAGCTCGAGTAACGAGCAGTACTTC,CASSYLGASGSSSNEQYF
TRBV6-6,TRBJ2-1,NA,NA,TGTGCCAGCAACAAAGCGGGCTCCAATGAGCAGTTCTTC,CASNKAGSNEQFF
TRBV27,TRBJ2-2,NA,TRBD2,TGTGCCAGCAGCCAGAGCGGGAGGTCGAACACCGGGGAGCTGTTTTTT,CASSQSGRSNTGELFF
TRBV3-1/TRBV3-2,TRBJ2-7,NA,NA,TGTGCCAGCAGCCAAGCCACGACAGGTCGCGAGACCTACGAGCAGTACTTC,CASSQATTGRETYEQYF
TRBV6-5,TRBJ2-1,NA,NA,TGTGCCAGCAGTTACTCGATCGGGGATGAGCAGTTCTTC,CASSYSIGDEQFF
TRBV27,TRBJ1-1,few,NA,TGTGCCAGCAGTAAACTCCAGGCATCGGAAGCTTTCTTT,CASSKLQASEAFF
TRBV7-8,TRBJ2-2,NA,TRBD2,TGTGCCAGCAGCTTATCCCCCCTAGCGGACACGAACACCGGGGAGCTGTTTTTT,CASSLSPLADTNTGELFF
TRBV2,TRBJ1-5,NA,NA,TGTGCCAGCAGTGACCTGAGCAATCAGCCCCAGCATTTT,CASSDLSNQPQHF
TRBV18,TRBJ2-1,NA,TRBD1,TGTGCCAGCTCACCCGGTCGGACAGGGAACTACAATGAGCAGTTCTTC,CASSPGRTGNYNEQFF
TRBV9,TRBJ2-5,once,TRBD1,TGTGCCAGCAGCGTTGGGACAGCCGTCCCCGGGCACTTC,CASSVGTAVPGHF
TRBV3-1/TRBV3-2,TRBJ2-2,NA,TRBD2,TGTGCCAGCAGCCAAACAAGGGGACTAGCGGGAATCACCGGGGAGCTGTTTTTT,CASSQTRGLAGITGELFF
TRBV25-1,TRBJ2-1,NA,NA,TGTGCCAGCAGAGAAGGACAGATCTACAATGAGCAGTTCTTC,CASREGQIYNEQFF
TRBV7-9,TRBJ2-3,once,NA,TGTGCCAGCAGCGCACAGGACACTCCGGCAGATACGCAGTATTTT,CASSAQDTPADTQYF
TRBV7-2,TRBJ1-1,few,NA,TGTGCCAGCAGGACGGGCACTGAAGCTTTCTTT,CASRTGTEAFF
TRBV19,TRBJ1-4,NA,NA,TGTGCCAGTCGACTCCCGGGATCTAATGAAAAACTGTTTTTT,CASRLPGSNEKLFF
TRBV11-2,TRBJ2-7,NA,NA,TGTGCCAGCAGCTCCCGTAGCTGGAGTTTAGGCGAGCAGTACTTC,CASSSRSWSLGEQYF
TRBV19,TRBJ1-1,NA,NA,TGTGCCAGTAGACGGGGCGGGGTGAACACTGAAGCTTTCTTT,CASRRGGVNTEAFF
TRBV28,TRBJ2-7,NA,NA,TGTGCCAGCAGTTTCTACTCCCAAACAACGACATACGAGCAGTACTTC,CASSFYSQTTTYEQYF
TRBV6-1,TRBJ1-5,NA,TRBD1,TGTGCCAGCAGTGGTGAGACAGGGGGCTTCAGCAATCAGCCCCAGCATTTT,CASSGETGGFSNQPQHF
TRBV27,TRBJ2-5,NA,TRBD2,TGTGCCAGCTCCGGGGGGGGGCGCGGAGAGACCCAGTACTTC,CASSGGGRGETQYF
TRBV28,TRBJ2-6,NA,NA,TGTGCCAGCAGTTTGGGCCGGTACTCTGGGGCCAACGTCCTGACTTTC,CASSLGRYSGANVLTF
TRBV6-5,TRBJ1-1,few,NA,TGTGCCAGCAGCTTCGGACGGGAGAACACTGAAGCTTTCTTT,CASSFGRENTEAFF
TRBV6-6,TRBJ2-2,few,NA,TGTGCCACCGGCGGGGAGCTGTTTTTT,CATGGELFF
TRBV20-1,TRBJ2-1,few,NA,TGCAGTGCTAGTATTGGGCATACGTCCTACAATGAGCAGTTCTTC,CSASIGHTSYNEQFF
TRBV28,TRBJ2-2,once,TRBD2,TGTGCCAGCAGTTTGCCTAGCGGGAGGCCCAGGTACACCGGGGAGCTGTTTTTT,CASSLPSGRPRYTGELFF
TRBV7-8,TRBJ2-1,NA,NA,TGTGCCAGCAGCTTATACCAGGGAAAAGATGAGCAGTTCTTC,CASSLYQGKDEQFF
TRBV30,TRBJ1-3,NA,NA,TGTGCCTGGAGTCATAGCTCTGGAAACACCATATATTTT,CAWSHSSGNTIYF
TRBV27,TRBJ2-7,NA,TRBD1,TGTGCCAGCAGTTTACGGGACAGAGCCTACGAGCAGTACTTC,CASSLRDRAYEQYF
TRBV28,TRBJ2-1,NA,TRBD2,TGTGCCAGCAGCGGACTAGCGGGATTATCTGAGCAGTTCTTC,CASSGLAGLSEQFF